This T cell receptor (beta chain) stems from a study of blood T cell repertoires in COVID-19. In the original workflow: Amplification from reference gene primers served as the basis for estimated nucleated cell counts. Sequenced by immunoSEQ multiplex PCR; TCRdb stores in-frame clones only, minus some. V, J and clone size are those of that table, while D and trimming were read from the DNA. The sample lists a few hundred thousand clones; about 88% were seen once. The source is a woman aged 55-70 years who had recovered from COVID-19. The sample consisted of PBMCs or T cells enriched from blood (not recorded which).

The CDR3 DNA is TGTGCCAGCAGTTCCCCAGGGGGGAATAATGAGCAGTTCTTC. Its protein is CASSSPGGNNEQFF. V gene TRBV28 combines with J gene TRBJ2-1, with D possibly being TRBD1 (7 bases). Germline V CDR1 and CDR2: MDHEN, SYDVKM. CDR3 length equals 14 residues. Trimming stripped 4 bases from V and 7 bases from J, with 14 bases between.